The source of this T cell receptor beta chain is a study of blood T cells in healthy people across ages. To note about this clonotype: What it binds is unknown.

Study results and caveats: Strong correlation existed between TCR beta diversity and naive T cell percentage. Significant beta diversity loss was already apparent by age about 42, declining roughly linearly.

The CDR3 extends over 15 amino acids. Germline V gene sequence: CDR1 MNHEY, CDR2 SVGAGI. V was pared by 0 bases and J by 4 bases, with 10 bases between. Through a sample-barcoded 5' primer and a J-beta primer mix, a second PCR was run for about 6 to 11 cycles. TCRdb analysed the 5' RACE reads with MiXCR anew, one entry per CDR3 protein. The data contain over 1,500,000 distinct CDR3 sequences, roughly 49% of them seen just once; the ten biggest clones take up 2.1%. Sequenced: blood. This chain joins TRBV6-5 and TRBJ2-1; D may correspond to TRBD1 or TRBD2 (5 bases each). This TCR was sampled from a woman between 40 and 55 years old in good health. CDR3 in DNA: TGTGCCAGCAGTTACTCCCGGGGCCTGTACAATGAGCAGTTCTTC. It translates to CASSYSRGLYNEQFF.